This T cell receptor (beta chain) was captured in a study of human T cells and chemical hapten exposure. Each CDR3 protein is one row after TCRdb ran MiXCR on the RACE reads. The sample shows around 340,000 distinct CDR3 sequences, around 7% of them seen only once. Points on this clonotype: Its antigen is not known.

Study-wide findings and caveats: Those TCRs sitting above 1 in 1000 frequency stayed the same with DPC sensitization.

The time point was: patch test 1, 2 weeks after DPC sensitization. Described treatment: therapeutic diphenylcyclopropenone sensitization with weekly scalp DPC. This CDR3 has 16 residues. Trimming removed 5 bases from V and 0 bases from J, with 15 bases in between. This TCR was sampled from a woman aged 18-29 years with alopecia areata. Some clones in this sample may be carry-over from other donors' samples. The chain is built from TRBV12-3 or TRBV12-4 and TRBJ2-3; possibly TRBD1 or TRBD2 for D (5 bases each). The specimen comprised whole blood, sampled in connection with sensitization to the hapten diphenylcyclopropenone (DPC). The CDR3 loop is CASSRKGRVSTDTQYF. Here the CDR3 DNA reads TGTGCCAGCAGTCGCAAGGGACGGGTTAGCACAGATACGCAGTATTTT.